This TCR beta chain was captured by sequencing in a study of T cell repertoires in ileal Crohn's disease. About the research overall: All patients had surgery for stricturing (roughly 61%) or penetrating (roughly 39%) disease.

There are a few counts of this clone. Eligibility required adulthood, ileal or ileocolonic Crohn's disease and indicated ileocolonic resection. The V end lost 4 bases, the J end lost 0 bases, and 13 bases lay between the germline ends. Germline V lookup: CDR1 SQVTM, CDR2 ANQGSEA. The length of the CDR3 is 16 residues. Clones were read by immunoSEQ multiplex PCR, and TCRdb kept only the in-frame ones, dropping some. The sample yields over 4,500 clones, around 90% seen once. Sequenced input: ileal tissue. The TCR comes from an adult with Crohn's disease. V gene TRBV29-1 combines with J gene TRBJ2-6; TRBD2 might be the D (5 bases). The CDR3 region has the DNA TGCAGCGTTGTCGGGGAGCCCTACTCTGGGGCCAACGTCCTGACTTTC. As protein: CSVVGEPYSGANVLTF.